This is a list of T cell receptor beta chains from one sample in a study of blood T cell repertoires in COVID-19. The assay was immunoSEQ multiplex PCR, and TCRdb's table has in-frame clones only and misses some. The sample includes fewer than 35,000 clones, around 84% of them seen just once. Sequencing was done on a sample of peripheral blood. Source of these receptors: a human donor in a cohort sampled during active COVID-19. CDR3s include the opening cysteine and the closing phenylalanine or tryptophan. A D gene is named only where the DNA matches it firmly. For some rows the clone size is stated as once, few or many, or as a class when expanded; others skip it.

TGCGCCAGCAGCCTAGGACAGGGGAATTCACCCCTCCACTTT	CASSLGQGNSPLHF	TRBJ1-6	-	TRBD1	TRBV4-3
TGTGCCAGCAGCTTAGCGCGGCTTTTGGTACTCAATCAGCCCCAGCATTTT	CASSLARLLVLNQPQHF	TRBJ1-5	-	-	TRBV7-8
TGTGCCAGCCGGAGAGCGGCCGGCTACGAGCAGTACTTC	CASRRAAGYEQYF	TRBJ2-7	-	-	TRBV27
TGTGCCAGCAGTTCTCCGGGACAGGGCGGCGATCAGCCCCAGCATTTT	CASSSPGQGGDQPQHF	TRBJ1-5	-	TRBD1	TRBV28
TGCGCCAGCAGCAGCCTCTTTGACAGGGATAACACCGGGGAGCTGTTTTTT	CASSSLFDRDNTGELFF	TRBJ2-2	-	TRBD1	TRBV5-1
TGTGCCAGCAGCCGACAGCAAACCCAAGAGACCCAGTACTTC	CASSRQQTQETQYF	TRBJ2-5	-	-	TRBV7-9
TGTGCCAGTAGTATGACTAGCGGGGGGCTGGGGACCGGGGAGCTGTTTTTT	CASSMTSGGLGTGELFF	TRBJ2-2	-	TRBD2	TRBV19
TGCGCCAGCAGCCAAGATCTGGGCAAACCTAACTATGGCTACACCTTC	CASSQDLGKPNYGYTF	TRBJ1-2	-	-	TRBV4-3
TGTGCCAGCAGCTTGGGCGGACAGCTTAATGAAAAACTGTTTTTT	CASSLGGQLNEKLFF	TRBJ1-4	-	-	TRBV5-4
TGCAGCATAAGTAGCGGCTACACCTTC	CSISSGYTF	TRBJ1-2	-	-	TRBV29-1
TGTGCCAGCAGTTACTCGGCAGGGGCAGGAGACACCATATATTTT	CASSYSAGAGDTIYF	TRBJ1-3	-	-	TRBV6-6
TGTGCCAGCAGACAGGGGCAGAACAATCAGCCCCAGCATTTT	CASRQGQNNQPQHF	TRBJ1-5	once	TRBD1	TRBV6-6
TGTGCCAGCAGCTTTACGACAGGGGACAACACCTTC	CASSFTTGDNTF	TRBJ1-2	once	TRBD1	TRBV7-9
TGCGCCAGCAGCCCCCGGGGAGACTCCGCTGGAAAACTGTTTTTT	CASSPRGDSAGKLFF	TRBJ1-4	-	-	TRBV4-3
TGTGCCAGCAGCTCCCAAGGAGGTTCTCAAACCGGGGAGCTGTTTTTT	CASSSQGGSQTGELFF	TRBJ2-2	few	-	TRBV7-9
TGTGCCAGTAGTGGGACAGCGAACACCGGGGAGCTGTTTTTT	CASSGTANTGELFF	TRBJ2-2	-	TRBD1	TRBV19
TGCGCCAGCAGTCAACGGAACACGGGGACAGGCCGAAGTAATTCACCCCTCCACTTT	CASSQRNTGTGRSNSPLHF	TRBJ1-6	-	TRBD1	TRBV23-1
TGTGCCAGCTCAACCGGTCCGGGAATGAACACTGAAGCTTTCTTT	CASSTGPGMNTEAFF	TRBJ1-1	-	-	TRBV18
TGTGCCAGCAGCCATGGGGTCGACAGGGGAGGTGAAAAACTGTTTTTT	CASSHGVDRGGEKLFF	TRBJ1-4	few	TRBD1	TRBV4-2
TGTGCCAGCAGTTTCCAGGGTCCCCTTAATTCACCCCTCCACTTT	CASSFQGPLNSPLHF	TRBJ1-6	-	-	TRBV6-5
TGTGCCAGCAGCGCCCACGGAGAGGCCACTGAAGCTTTCTTT	CASSAHGEATEAFF	TRBJ1-1	-	-	TRBV9
TGTGCTAGTGGTTTGGCGACCCGGGACAGGGGGCGCGTTAACTATGGCTACACCTTC	CASGLATRDRGRVNYGYTF	TRBJ1-2	-	TRBD1	TRBV12-5
TGCAGCGTTGAAGATCCGCGGGCCCGAAACACCATATATTTT	CSVEDPRARNTIYF	TRBJ1-3	-	-	TRBV29-1
TGTGCCAGCAGCGCAGGAGGTCCTAACTATGGCTACACCTTC	CASSAGGPNYGYTF	TRBJ1-2	-	-	TRBV7-2
TGTGCCAGCAGCAAATGGGAAGGGACAGTTCCCTACGAGCAGTACTTC	CASSKWEGTVPYEQYF	TRBJ2-7	-	-	TRBV21-1
TGTGCCAGCGGCGGGGGGGCTGGAGATACGCAGTATTTT	CASGGGAGDTQYF	TRBJ2-3	-	TRBD2	TRBV7-6
TGTGCCAGCAGCCCCCCGGGACAGGGCTACGAGCAGTACTTC	CASSPPGQGYEQYF	TRBJ2-7	few	TRBD1	TRBV11-2
TGTGCCAGCAGGGGGGACTTCAGCTCCTACAATGAGCAGTTCTTC	CASRGDFSSYNEQFF	TRBJ2-1	-	-	TRBV2
TGTGCCAGCACTAGGGACAGCGGGTTCAATCAGCCCCAGCATTTT	CASTRDSGFNQPQHF	TRBJ1-5	once	TRBD1	TRBV2
TGTGCCAGCTCACCAAATGAAGCGGGGTTGAGGGAGCAGTACTTC	CASSPNEAGLREQYF	TRBJ2-7	-	TRBD2	TRBV18
TGTGCCAGCTCACGGAACGGGGGGCCGGAGGAGACCCAGTACTTC	CASSRNGGPEETQYF	TRBJ2-5	-	-	TRBV18
TGTGCCAGCAGCTTGAGGGCGAGCTATGGCTACACCTTC	CASSLRASYGYTF	TRBJ1-2	-	-	TRBV11-1
TGTGCCTGGAGTCCAGGACAGCCTGGCTATGGCTACACCTTC	CAWSPGQPGYGYTF	TRBJ1-2	-	-	TRBV30
TGTGCCAGCAGTTCGAGGCAGGGTAGTGAAAAACTGTTTTTT	CASSSRQGSEKLFF	TRBJ1-4	-	-	TRBV27
TGTGCCAGCAGCCTCGACAGGGGAGAGGAGACCCAGTACTTC	CASSLDRGEETQYF	TRBJ2-5	-	TRBD1	TRBV6-5
TGTGCCAGTAGTAAAGAGGGCCTGAACACTGAAGCTTTCTTT	CASSKEGLNTEAFF	TRBJ1-1	-	-	TRBV19
TGTGCCAGCAGCTTAATTTCGGTCCTCTCTGGGGCCAACGTCCTGACTTTC	CASSLISVLSGANVLTF	TRBJ2-6	-	-	TRBV7-9
TGTGCCACCCTCGGGGATTCCCGGTGGGGCTACACCTTC	CATLGDSRWGYTF	TRBJ1-2	-	-	TRBV28
TGTGCCAGCAGCCCGCCGGGGGGGGGCTATGGCTACACCTTC	CASSPPGGGYGYTF	TRBJ1-2	-	-	TRBV7-9
TGTGCCAGCACCCTATCCAGGTGGGGCGGGAACACTGAAGCTTTCTTT	CASTLSRWGGNTEAFF	TRBJ1-1	-	-	TRBV5-6
TGCGCCAGCAGCCAGGACAGAGAAACAGATACGCAGTATTTT	CASSQDRETDTQYF	TRBJ2-3	once	-	TRBV5-1
TGTGCCAGCAGGGAACGGGACAGGGGGCAGTTGAGTCAGCCCCAGCATTTT	CASRERDRGQLSQPQHF	TRBJ1-5	-	TRBD1	TRBV6-1
TGCGCCAGCAGCACGGGACTAGCGGGGCGAGAGACCCAGTACTTC	CASSTGLAGRETQYF	TRBJ2-5	-	TRBD2	TRBV10-1
TGTGCCAGCAGTAAAATAGCGGGGGGGCGATTCGCAGATACGCAGTATTTT	CASSKIAGGRFADTQYF	TRBJ2-3	-	TRBD2	TRBV5-8
TGTGCCAGCAGCCTGGACAGGGGCAGAGAAAAACTGTTTTTT	CASSLDRGREKLFF	TRBJ1-4	-	TRBD1	TRBV28
TGCGCCAGCAGTGATGGGACAGGGAATTCCTACGAGCAGTACTTC	CASSDGTGNSYEQYF	TRBJ2-7	-	TRBD1	TRBV10-2
TGTGCCAGCAGCTCGTACCAAGAGACCCAGTACTTC	CASSSYQETQYF	TRBJ2-5	-	-	TRBV7-6
TGTGCCGTGAGCCCGGGGGACTATGGCTACACCTTC	CAVSPGDYGYTF	TRBJ1-2	-	-	TRBV28